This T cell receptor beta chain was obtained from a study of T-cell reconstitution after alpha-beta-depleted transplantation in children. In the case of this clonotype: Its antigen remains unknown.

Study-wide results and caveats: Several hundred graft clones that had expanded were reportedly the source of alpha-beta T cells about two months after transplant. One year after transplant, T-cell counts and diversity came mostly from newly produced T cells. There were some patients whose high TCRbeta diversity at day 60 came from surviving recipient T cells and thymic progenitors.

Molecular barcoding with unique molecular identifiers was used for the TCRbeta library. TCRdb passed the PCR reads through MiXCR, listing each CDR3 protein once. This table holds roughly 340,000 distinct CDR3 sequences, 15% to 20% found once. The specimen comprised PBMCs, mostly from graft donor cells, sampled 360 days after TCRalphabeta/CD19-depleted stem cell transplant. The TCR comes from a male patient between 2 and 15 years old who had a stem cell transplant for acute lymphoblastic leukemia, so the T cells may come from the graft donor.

The CDR3 sequence is CASSPQTASSEGDIQYF. In DNA form, the CDR3 reads TGTGCCAGCAGCCCCCAAACAGCCTCTAGCGAAGGGGATATTCAGTACTTC. The chain is built from TRBV5-6 and TRBJ2-4; a possible D gene is TRBD2 (6 bases). The CDR3 runs to 17 residues. Germline V gives CDR1 SGHDT, CDR2 YYEEEE. V shed 4 bases and J shed 10 bases, with 27 bases lying between them.